The 27 T cell receptor beta chains below all came from one sample that was sequenced in a study of regulatory T cells in long-lasting Graves disease. Arm-PCR with iRepertoire HTBI primers amplified the CDR3 regions for these TCR beta libraries. Each CDR3 protein gets one entry after TCRdb re-called the multiplex PCR reads with MiXCR. The sample lists about 660,000 distinct CDR3 sequences; about 32% were seen once. Specified time point: persistent/refractory GD, antithyroid drugs over 5 years with positive TRAb. Preparation of the TCR library used RNA extracted from PBMCs. Material: peripheral blood mononuclear cells (PBMCs), obtained when the disease was refractory, from a patient treated with antithyroid drugs. Receptors originate from a female donor with Graves disease.

V and J are TRBV2 and TRBJ2-7, with 8 bases fitting TRBD2. V trimming: 6 bases; J trimming: 0 bases; junction bases outside the gene matches: 7. The CDR3 loop spans 15 amino acids. Germline V gives CDR1 SNHLY, CDR2 FYNNEI. The CDR3 DNA is TGTGCCAGCAGCCTCCAGCGGGAGAGCTCCTACGAGCAGTACTTC. Translation: CASSLQRESSYEQYF.

The V call is TRBV25-1, the J call TRBJ2-1, with D possibly being TRBD2 (5 bases). This CDR3 region has 14 residues. Per germline, CDR1 MGHDK and CDR2 SYGVNS. V lost 1 base and J 8 bases, leaving 12 bases between the germline ends. In DNA form, the CDR3 reads TGTGCCAGCAGTGAATCGGGGAGAGGTTATGAGCAGTTCTTC. It codes for CASSESGRGYEQFF.

V and J are TRBV6-2 or TRBV6-3 and TRBJ1-4, with D perhaps matching TRBD1 (5 bases). The CDR3 runs 13 residues. V was trimmed by 2 bases and J by 8 bases, leaving 9 bases between them. Germline lookup yields CDR1 MNHEY and CDR2 SVGEGT. The CDR3 loop reads CASSYAGYEKLFF. The CDR3, as DNA: TGTGCCAGCAGTTACGCAGGGTACGAAAAACTGTTTTTT.

CDR3 sequence reads: CASSVEGQGGLAGNTIYF. The CDR3, as DNA: TGTGCCAGCAGCGTAGAAGGACAGGGCGGCTTGGCTGGAAACACCATATATTTT. The chain recombines TRBV9 with TRBJ1-3; 8 positions match TRBD1. V shed 0 bases and J 2 bases; nucleotides not matched to a gene: 10. The CDR3 loop spans 18 amino acids. Germline V gives CDR1 SGDLS, CDR2 YYNGEE.

This clonotype appeared a few times. The rearrangement links TRBV6-1 to TRBJ1-3, with D possibly matching TRBD1 (5 bases). The V end lost 6 bases, the J end lost 4 bases, and 16 bases lay between the germline ends. Germline-derived CDR1 and CDR2 are MNHNS and SASEGT. CDR3 length: 15 residues. The CDR3 loop is CASRTGGLGGNTIYF. Here the CDR3 DNA reads TGTGCCAGCAGAACCGGGGGATTAGGGGGAAACACCATATATTTT.

This clonotype was counted at least ten times. The CDR3 region has the DNA TGTGCCTGGAGTGTCGGCCGAAGAGCTTTCTTT. Amino acid sequence: CAWSVGRRAFF. V is TRBV30 and J is TRBJ1-1, with unresolved D. Germline loops: CDR1 GTSNPN, CDR2 SVGIG (reference sequence). The CDR3 length is 11 residues. V was pared by 0 bases and J by 10 bases, with 9 bases between. Drawing the rest from reference TRBV30 and TRBJ1-1, the complete variable domain is SQTIHQWPATLVQPVGSPLSLECTVEGTSNPNLYWYRQAAGRGLQLLFYSVGIGQISSEVPQNLSASRPQDRQFILSSKKLLLSDSGFYLCAWSVGRRAFFGQGTRLTVV.

The V call is TRBV6-1, the J call TRBJ2-1; 7 bases align to TRBD1. The V segment lost 10 bases and the J segment 0 bases; nucleotides outside the gene matches: 6. This CDR3 is built from 14 residues. Germline values: CDR1 MNHNS, CDR2 SASEGT. Here the CDR3 reads CANRGESSYNEQFF. CDR3 DNA: TGTGCCAACAGGGGTGAGAGCTCCTACAATGAGCAGTTCTTC.

This clonotype was counted a few times. The chain uses TRBV12-3 or TRBV12-4 and TRBJ2-2, with D hard to call. Trimming stripped 6 bases from V and 2 bases from J, with 10 bases between. The CDR3 runs to 14 residues. In DNA, the CDR3 is TGTGCCAGCAGCCGAGACACTAACACCGGGGAGCTGTTTTTT. As protein: CASSRDTNTGELFF.

The genes are TRBV29-1 and TRBJ1-3; D uncertain. Germline V gives CDR1 SQVTM, CDR2 ANQGSEA. With 0 bases removed from V and 2 bases from J, the gap between germline ends came to 8 bases. CDR3 length equals 14 residues. As DNA, the CDR3 is TGCAGCGTTGAAGATGGCGGAGCTGGAAACACCATATATTTT. Its translation: CSVEDGGAGNTIYF. The complete variable domain, with remaining parts taken from reference TRBV29-1 and TRBJ1-3, reads SAVISQKPSRDICQRGTSLTIQCQVDSQVTMMFWYRQQPGQSLTLIATANQGSEATYESGFVIDKFPISRPNLTFSTLTVSNMSPEDSSIYLCSVEDGGAGNTIYFGEGSWLTVV.

This clonotype was counted a few times. The gene calls are TRBV10-2 and TRBJ2-1; tentative D call: TRBD2 (6 bases). Germline loops: CDR1 WSHSY, CDR2 SAAADI. This CDR3 comprises 18 residues. V dropped 6 bases and J dropped 0 bases, with 21 bases sitting between them. The CDR3 DNA reads TGCGCCAGCAGAGCTACTCCGGGACTTCAAAGCTCCTACAATGAGCAGTTCTTC. Translation: CASRATPGLQSSYNEQFF.

This clonotype was seen more than once but under ten times. The chain couples TRBV6-1 to TRBJ2-7; 7 nucleotides match TRBD2. This CDR3 is 15 amino acids long. Germline V gene lookup returns CDR1 MNHNS and CDR2 SASEGT. The ends lost 7 bases at V and 3 bases at J; junction bases unmatched: 12. CDR3 amino acids: CASKRQAGNDYEQYF. The CDR3, as DNA: TGTGCCAGCAAAAGGCAAGCGGGAAATGACTACGAGCAGTACTTC.

The J gene is TRBJ1-4, the V gene TRBV10-3; D remains unclear. The germline CDR1 and CDR2 sequences are ENHRY and SYGVKD. V lost 10 bases to trimming and J lost 0 bases, with 9 bases between them. CDR3 size: 13 residues. This chain's CDR3 is CATSGATNEKLFF. DNA of the CDR3: TGTGCCACCTCCGGTGCAACTAATGAAAAACTGTTTTTT.

This chain joins TRBV30 and TRBJ1-2; 7 bases match TRBD1. J was trimmed by 2 bases and V by 2 bases; bases with no gene match: 8. CDR3 length: 15 residues. The germline V gene has CDR1 GTSNPN and CDR2 SVGIG (reference sequence). The DNA for the CDR3 is TGTGCCTGGAGTTTCCGACAGGGAAAAAACTATGGCTACACCTTC. Its translation: CAWSFRQGKNYGYTF.

This clonotype was seen at least ten times. This chain joins TRBV12-3 or TRBV12-4 and TRBJ2-2; weak D call: TRBD1 (6 bases). This CDR3 is built from 14 residues. Trimming pared 6 bases from V and 0 bases from J, leaving 8 bases between. The chain's CDR3 is CASRTGPNTGELFF. CDR3 DNA sequence: TGTGCCAGCAGGACAGGACCGAACACCGGGGAGCTGTTTTTT.

The chain carries TRBV28 and TRBJ1-1, with D possibly being TRBD1 (6 bases). Germline V gives CDR1 MDHEN, CDR2 SYDVKM. The CDR3 consists of 14 residues. V was clipped by 6 bases and J by 6 bases, with 17 bases between them. CDR3 sequence: CASSNRGGIAEAFF. CDR3 nucleotides: TGTGCCAGCAGCAATAGAGGGGGTATCGCTGAAGCTTTCTTT.

This clonotype was counted ten times or more. V usage is TRBV2 and J usage is TRBJ1-5; a weak D match, TRBD1 (6 bases). Germline V gene data show CDR1 as SNHLY and CDR2 as FYNNEI. This CDR3 is 16 amino acids long. The V end was cut by 3 bases, the J end by 8 bases, with 20 bases between. The DNA of the CDR3 is TGTGCCAGCAGTGAGATAAGGGTTAAGGAGGGGGAGCCCCAGCATTTT. The encoded protein is CASSEIRVKEGEPQHF.

This clonotype showed up just a few times. The CDR3 reads CASSLEGQGLREQYF. The CDR3 DNA follows: TGCGCCAGCAGCCTCGAGGGACAGGGGTTGCGCGAGCAGTACTTC. The chain couples TRBV5-1 to TRBJ2-7; 10 bases align to TRBD1. CDR1 is SGHRS and CDR2 is YFSETQ in the germline V gene. Unmatched junction bases numbered 10, after V lost 4 bases and J lost 6 bases. This CDR3 region has 15 residues.

The J gene is TRBJ1-2, the V gene TRBV10-3; 8 bases are shared with TRBD1. CDR1 and CDR2 from the germline V gene are ENHRY and SYGVKD. The CDR3 is 12 amino acids. V dropped 10 bases and J dropped 3; count of bases not matched to a gene: 4. CDR3 DNA sequence: TGTGCCACAGGACAGGGACACTATGGCTACACCTTC. It translates to CATGQGHYGYTF.

This chain links TRBV28 with TRBJ2-3, with D uncertain. The CDR3 runs 13 residues. Trimming shortened V by 5 bases and J by 2 bases, and 8 bases separated the two germline ends. Germline V gene sequence: CDR1 MDHEN, CDR2 SYDVKM. The CDR3 sequence: CASSPPATDTQYF. The CDR3 DNA reads as TGTGCCAGCAGTCCCCCGGCCACAGATACGCAGTATTTT.

The chain joins TRBV6-1 to TRBJ1-5; D unresolved. Germline V CDR1 and CDR2: MNHNS, SASEGT. The CDR3 spans 15 residues. V lost 7 bases to trimming and J lost 2 bases, with 15 bases between them. CDR3 loop: CASTPVSGGNQPQHF. The CDR3, as DNA: TGTGCCAGCACCCCAGTCTCGGGAGGCAATCAGCCCCAGCATTTT.

This clonotype showed up just a few times. V usage is TRBV3-1 and J usage is TRBJ1-1; no firm D call. The length of the CDR3 is 14 residues. Germline lookup yields CDR1 LGHDT and CDR2 YNNKEL (reference sequence). Trimming removed 1 base from V and 1 base from J, with 7 bases in between. As DNA, the CDR3 is TGTGCCAGCAGCCAAGTTAACAAGAACACTGAAGCTTTCTTT. Amino acids: CASSQVNKNTEAFF.

This clonotype was counted only a few times. V gene TRBV7-9 combines with J gene TRBJ2-7; 7 nucleotides match TRBD1. This CDR3 is 13 amino acids long. Unmatched junction bases numbered 5, after V lost 7 bases and J lost 2 bases. Germline V lookup: CDR1 SEHNR, CDR2 FQNEAQ (reference sequence). The DNA for the CDR3 is TGTGCCAGCACAAACAGGGGCCCCTACGAGCAGTACTTC. Translated, it gives CASTNRGPYEQYF.

In DNA, the CDR3 is TGTGCCAGCAGCCTGGGGGACCAGAACACTGAAGCTTTCTTT. This sequence encodes CASSLGDQNTEAFF. This chain uses TRBV7-3 with TRBJ1-1; D is possibly TRBD1 (5 bases). Between the trimmed V and J ends, which lost 5 bases and 1 base, there was a span of 11 bases. The CDR3 loop spans 14 amino acids. Per germline, CDR1 SGHTA and CDR2 FQGTGA.

This clonotype appeared many times. The chain couples TRBV20-1 to TRBJ1-1; D perhaps matches TRBD1 (6 bases). Trimming shortened V by 2 bases and J by 4 bases, and 17 bases separated the two germline ends. The CDR3 runs to 15 residues. Germline CDR1 is DFQATT and CDR2 is SNEGSKA (reference sequence). The CDR3 sequence is CSARPADSLGTEAFF. CDR3 DNA: TGCAGTGCTAGACCGGCGGACAGTCTGGGCACTGAAGCTTTCTTT.

The rearrangement links TRBV7-2 to TRBJ1-5, with a possible D match to TRBD1 (6 bases). This CDR3 is built from 15 residues. The ends were cut back, 2 bases at V and 4 bases at J, with 12 bases in the middle. Germline V gene data show CDR1 as SGHTA and CDR2 as FQGNSA. The CDR3 loop reads CASSLLGHPNQPQHF. The CDR3 bases are TGTGCCAGCAGCTTACTGGGACACCCTAATCAGCCCCAGCATTTT. Full variable domain (rest looked up from reference TRBV7-2 and TRBJ1-5): GAGVSQSPSNKVTEKGKDVELRCDPISGHTALYWYRQSLGQGLEFLIYFQGNSAPDKSGLPSDRFSAERTGGSVSTLTIQRTQQEDSAVYLCASSLLGHPNQPQHFGDGTRLSIL.

This chain links TRBV20-1 with TRBJ2-5; no clear D gene. V shed 6 bases and J shed 5 bases, with 10 bases lying between them. CDR1 is DFQATT and CDR2 is SNEGSKA in the germline V gene (reference sequence). This CDR3 contains 11 residues. DNA of the CDR3: TGCAGTGCGCCGAGTTGGGAGACCCAGTACTTC. Its translation: CSAPSWETQYF.

V usage is TRBV20-1 and J usage is TRBJ1-4; no clear D. In germline, CDR1 is DFQATT, CDR2 SNEGSKA (reference sequence). The length of the CDR3 is 15 residues. Trimming removed 6 bases at V and 3 bases at J, with 17 bases between. CDR3 loop: CSASLVGLANEKLFF. CDR3 nucleotide sequence: TGCAGTGCCTCTCTGGTCGGATTAGCTAATGAAAAACTGTTTTTT.